The rows below give T cell receptor beta chains drawn from one sample of a study of CD8+ T cells in alopecia areata. The data were produced by immunoSEQ multiplex PCR, yet TCRdb's version contains in-frame clones alone and is incomplete. The sample holds around 34,000 clones, approximately 52% seen once. The sequenced sample consisted of NKG2D-high CD8+ T cells sorted from blood. These receptors were taken from a human donor with alopecia areata. Each CDR3 is given with its conserved first and last residue. Fields, in order: D gene, V gene, J gene, clone size, CDR3 length, CDR3 protein, CDR3 DNA. The D gene is left open where the match is weak. Clone size is given for some rows only: seen once, a few or many times, or a class if the clone is expanded.

d_gene: TRBD2; v_gene: TRBV4-3; j_gene: TRBJ2-1; abundance: .; len: 15; CDR3aa: CASSQDLGGPNEQFF; CDR3nt: TGCGCCAGCAGCCAAGATCTGGGAGGGCCGAATGAGCAGTTCTTC
d_gene: .; v_gene: TRBV29-1; j_gene: TRBJ1-2; abundance: .; len: 12; CDR3aa: CSVRVENYGYTF; CDR3nt: TGCAGCGTGAGGGTGGAAAACTATGGCTACACCTTC
d_gene: .; v_gene: TRBV4-1; j_gene: TRBJ2-7; abundance: .; len: 14; CDR3aa: CASSQELPSYEQYF; CDR3nt: TGCGCCAGCAGCCAAGAACTTCCCTCCTACGAGCAGTACTTC
d_gene: TRBD2; v_gene: TRBV7-8; j_gene: TRBJ2-1; abundance: .; len: 15; CDR3aa: CASSLRTSGGNEQFF; CDR3nt: TGTGCCAGCAGCCTCCGGACTAGCGGGGGCAATGAGCAGTTCTTC
d_gene: .; v_gene: TRBV9; j_gene: TRBJ1-1; abundance: .; len: 14; CDR3aa: CASSVAGGRPEAFF; CDR3nt: TGTGCCAGCAGCGTCGCCGGGGGAAGGCCTGAAGCTTTCTTT
d_gene: .; v_gene: TRBV7-8; j_gene: TRBJ2-1; abundance: .; len: 15; CDR3aa: CASSPGTKFYNEQFF; CDR3nt: TGTGCCAGCAGCCCCGGGACAAAGTTTTACAATGAGCAGTTCTTC
d_gene: TRBD2; v_gene: TRBV7-8; j_gene: TRBJ2-3; abundance: .; len: 17; CDR3aa: CASSLAREGTYTDTQYF; CDR3nt: TGTGCCAGCAGCTTAGCGCGGGAGGGCACCTACACAGATACGCAGTATTTT
d_gene: .; v_gene: TRBV7-2; j_gene: TRBJ2-2; abundance: .; len: 13; CDR3aa: CARGAENTGELFF; CDR3nt: TGTGCCAGAGGCGCGGAGAACACCGGGGAGCTGTTTTTT
d_gene: .; v_gene: TRBV29-1; j_gene: TRBJ1-1; abundance: .; len: 14; CDR3aa: CSVPSRQAPRWKSF; CDR3nt: TGCAGCGTCCCCTCTCGACAGGCCCCAAGATGGAAAAGCTTT
d_gene: .; v_gene: TRBV6-5; j_gene: TRBJ1-1; abundance: .; len: 13; CDR3aa: CASSGSLNTEAFF; CDR3nt: TGTGCCAGCAGTGGAAGCTTGAACACTGAAGCTTTCTTT
d_gene: .; v_gene: TRBV7-9; j_gene: TRBJ2-3; abundance: .; len: 14; CDR3aa: CASSLDSGTDTQYF; CDR3nt: TGTGCCAGCAGCCTGGACAGCGGCACAGATACGCAGTATTTT
d_gene: TRBD2; v_gene: TRBV5-4; j_gene: TRBJ2-7; abundance: .; len: 15; CDR3aa: CASSYASGAAYEQYF; CDR3nt: TGTGCCAGCAGCTACGCTAGCGGGGCCGCCTACGAGCAGTACTTC
d_gene: .; v_gene: TRBV7-9; j_gene: TRBJ2-3; abundance: .; len: 15; CDR3aa: CASSLGRGFTDTQYF; CDR3nt: TGTGCCAGCAGCTTAGGCAGGGGATTCACAGATACGCAGTATTTT
d_gene: .; v_gene: TRBV5-6; j_gene: TRBJ2-5; abundance: .; len: 12; CDR3aa: CASSPTGETQYF; CDR3nt: TGTGCCAGCAGCCCTACAGGGGAGACCCAGTACTTC
d_gene: .; v_gene: TRBV9; j_gene: TRBJ2-1; abundance: few; len: 13; CDR3aa: CASSVDGHNEQFF; CDR3nt: TGTGCCAGCAGCGTAGACGGTCACAATGAGCAGTTCTTC
d_gene: TRBD2; v_gene: TRBV5-6; j_gene: TRBJ2-1; abundance: .; len: 15; CDR3aa: CASSPGLAGVVEQFF; CDR3nt: TGTGCCAGCAGCCCGGGACTAGCGGGAGTGGTTGAGCAGTTCTTC
d_gene: TRBD1; v_gene: TRBV28; j_gene: TRBJ2-4; abundance: few; len: 15; CDR3aa: CASNWDRGLGNIQYF; CDR3nt: TGTGCCAGCAACTGGGACAGGGGGCTCGGAAACATTCAGTACTTC
d_gene: .; v_gene: TRBV11-1; j_gene: TRBJ2-7; abundance: .; len: 14; CDR3aa: CASSLAGRTYEQYF; CDR3nt: TGTGCCAGCAGCTTAGCGGGGAGGACTTACGAGCAGTACTTC
d_gene: .; v_gene: TRBV7-8; j_gene: TRBJ1-1; abundance: few; len: 12; CDR3aa: CASSLISTEAFF; CDR3nt: TGTGCCAGCAGCTTAATAAGCACTGAAGCTTTCTTT
d_gene: .; v_gene: TRBV15; j_gene: TRBJ2-2; abundance: few; len: 15; CDR3aa: CATSRDPQGAGELFF; CDR3nt: TGTGCCACCAGCAGAGATCCCCAGGGAGCCGGGGAGCTGTTTTTT
d_gene: TRBD2; v_gene: TRBV5-8; j_gene: TRBJ2-7; abundance: many; len: 17; CDR3aa: CASSLAASSGDSYEQYF; CDR3nt: TGTGCCAGCAGCTTGGCAGCGTCTAGCGGGGACAGCTACGAGCAGTACTTC
d_gene: .; v_gene: TRBV27; j_gene: TRBJ2-1; abundance: .; len: 15; CDR3aa: CATSPNSGPYNEQFF; CDR3nt: TGTGCCACCTCACCTAACTCCGGACCCTACAATGAGCAGTTCTTC
d_gene: .; v_gene: TRBV28; j_gene: TRBJ2-5; abundance: .; len: 16; CDR3aa: CASSLREGRHQETQYF; CDR3nt: TGTGCCAGCAGTCTAAGAGAAGGACGGCACCAAGAGACCCAGTACTTC
d_gene: .; v_gene: TRBV11-2; j_gene: TRBJ2-1; abundance: .; len: 12; CDR3aa: CASSPDYNEQFF; CDR3nt: TGTGCCAGCAGCCCCGACTACAATGAGCAGTTCTTC
d_gene: TRBD1; v_gene: TRBV5-1; j_gene: TRBJ2-1; abundance: few; len: 14; CDR3aa: CASSLRTGVNEQFF; CDR3nt: TGCGCCAGCAGCTTGAGGACAGGGGTCAATGAGCAGTTCTTC
d_gene: .; v_gene: TRBV14; j_gene: TRBJ2-3; abundance: .; len: 18; CDR3aa: CASSQTYRATPVTDTQYF; CDR3nt: TGTGCCAGCAGCCAAACATACCGGGCGACTCCGGTCACAGATACGCAGTATTTT
d_gene: .; v_gene: TRBV11-2; j_gene: TRBJ2-7; abundance: few; len: 12; CDR3aa: CASSLDSNEQYF; CDR3nt: TGTGCCAGCAGCTTAGATTCTAACGAGCAGTACTTC
d_gene: .; v_gene: TRBV5-4; j_gene: TRBJ2-1; abundance: few; len: 11; CDR3aa: CASSLYNEQFF; CDR3nt: TGTGCCAGCAGCCTGTACAATGAGCAGTTCTTC
d_gene: .; v_gene: TRBV4-2; j_gene: TRBJ2-1; abundance: .; len: 18; CDR3aa: CASSQGMMWSTSYNEQFF; CDR3nt: TGTGCCAGCAGCCAAGGCATGATGTGGTCAACCTCCTACAATGAGCAGTTCTTC
d_gene: .; v_gene: TRBV21-1; j_gene: TRBJ2-3; abundance: .; len: 14; CDR3aa: CASRLAGGMDTQYF; CDR3nt: TGTGCCAGCCGGCTAGCGGGAGGGATGGATACGCAGTATTTT
d_gene: TRBD2; v_gene: TRBV6-5; j_gene: TRBJ2-7; abundance: few; len: 14; CDR3aa: CASSGGGASYEQYF; CDR3nt: TGTGCCAGTAGTGGCGGGGGGGCTTCCTACGAGCAGTACTTC
d_gene: .; v_gene: TRBV7-8; j_gene: TRBJ2-7; abundance: few; len: 12; CDR3aa: CASSEEAPEQYF; CDR3nt: TGTGCCAGCAGTGAAGAGGCCCCCGAGCAGTACTTC
d_gene: .; v_gene: TRBV14; j_gene: TRBJ2-7; abundance: .; len: 11; CDR3aa: CASSQGAEQYF; CDR3nt: TGTGCCAGCAGCCAAGGGGCAGAGCAGTACTTC
d_gene: .; v_gene: TRBV6-1; j_gene: TRBJ2-2; abundance: .; len: 14; CDR3aa: CASSWAGLTGELFF; CDR3nt: TGTGCCAGCAGTTGGGCAGGGCTCACCGGGGAGCTGTTTTTT
d_gene: .; v_gene: TRBV25-1; j_gene: TRBJ2-2; abundance: .; len: 15; CDR3aa: CASSGDTANTGELFF; CDR3nt: TGTGCCAGCAGTGGGGACACCGCGAACACCGGGGAGCTGTTTTTT
d_gene: .; v_gene: TRBV6-5; j_gene: TRBJ1-1; abundance: .; len: 11; CDR3aa: CASGLGTEAFF; CDR3nt: TGTGCCAGCGGGCTGGGTACTGAAGCTTTCTTT
d_gene: .; v_gene: TRBV4-3; j_gene: TRBJ1-4; abundance: .; len: 18; CDR3aa: CASSQVWFQGSGSEKLFF; CDR3nt: TGCGCCAGCAGCCAAGTTTGGTTTCAGGGGTCCGGGAGTGAAAAACTGTTTTTT
d_gene: .; v_gene: TRBV5-1; j_gene: TRBJ2-3; abundance: .; len: 14; CDR3aa: CAYELAGPSDTQYF; CDR3nt: TGCGCCTACGAATTGGCGGGGCCTTCAGATACGCAGTATTTT
d_gene: .; v_gene: TRBV28; j_gene: TRBJ2-5; abundance: .; len: 16; CDR3aa: CASSLSTARLQETQYF; CDR3nt: TGTGCCAGCAGTTTAAGCACAGCGAGACTTCAAGAGACCCAGTACTTC
d_gene: TRBD1; v_gene: TRBV29-1; j_gene: TRBJ1-2; abundance: few; len: 14; CDR3aa: CSALQGTLNYGYTF; CDR3nt: TGCAGCGCCCTACAGGGGACCCTCAACTATGGCTACACCTTC
d_gene: .; v_gene: TRBV6-5; j_gene: TRBJ1-4; abundance: .; len: 13; CDR3aa: CASSYGVNEKLFF; CDR3nt: TGTGCCAGCAGTTACGGGGTTAATGAAAAACTGTTTTTT
d_gene: .; v_gene: TRBV4-2; j_gene: TRBJ2-3; abundance: .; len: 14; CDR3aa: CASSQLNRANTQYF; CDR3nt: TGTGCCAGCAGCCAGCTGAACAGGGCAAATACGCAGTATTTT
d_gene: .; v_gene: TRBV7-9; j_gene: TRBJ1-5; abundance: .; len: 15; CDR3aa: CASSLGGGGNQPQHF; CDR3nt: TGTGCCAGCAGCTTAGGCGGGGGTGGCAATCAGCCCCAGCATTTT
d_gene: .; v_gene: TRBV7-9; j_gene: TRBJ2-1; abundance: once; len: 16; CDR3aa: CASSLVVGSLNNEQFF; CDR3nt: TGTGCCAGCAGCTTAGTTGTCGGCAGCCTGAACAATGAGCAGTTCTTC
d_gene: .; v_gene: TRBV19; j_gene: TRBJ2-7; abundance: few; len: 15; CDR3aa: CASSIEGAPAYEQYF; CDR3nt: TGTGCCAGTAGTATAGAAGGGGCGCCCGCCTACGAGCAGTACTTC
d_gene: TRBD2; v_gene: TRBV2; j_gene: TRBJ2-3; abundance: .; len: 17; CDR3aa: CACWGYLKREVVDTQYF; CDR3nt: TGTGCCTGCTGGGGCTACCTGAAGCGGGAAGTAGTAGATACGCAGTATTTT
d_gene: .; v_gene: TRBV4-3; j_gene: TRBJ2-1; abundance: .; len: 16; CDR3aa: CASSQEFGGSYNEQFF; CDR3nt: TGCGCCAGCAGCCAAGAATTCGGGGGTTCCTACAATGAGCAGTTCTTC
d_gene: .; v_gene: TRBV10-3; j_gene: TRBJ2-7; abundance: .; len: 14; CDR3aa: CAITSPGPSYEQYF; CDR3nt: TGTGCAATCACGTCCCCAGGTCCCTCCTACGAGCAGTACTTC
d_gene: .; v_gene: TRBV7-9; j_gene: TRBJ2-5; abundance: .; len: 12; CDR3aa: CASSSSALTQYF; CDR3nt: TGTGCCAGCAGCTCGAGCGCCCTTACCCAGTACTTC
d_gene: .; v_gene: TRBV30; j_gene: TRBJ2-7; abundance: few; len: 12; CDR3aa: CAWSQGSYEQYF; CDR3nt: TGTGCCTGGAGCCAGGGGTCCTACGAGCAGTACTTC